This TCR beta chain was obtained from a study of OX40 agonist ivuxolimab in advanced cancers. At the level of the study: The treatment was a fully human IgG2 OX40 agonist, ivuxolimab. The study, taken as a whole, reports: On average, a greater number of expanded clones characterised CD8+ T cells relative to CD4+. The antigens recognized by the expanded peripheral T cells, that is their antigen specificity, were not determined.

Note on this clone: What it recognizes is unknown.

The method was immunoSEQ multiplex PCR; TCRdb's version includes in-frame clones alone and lacks a portion of them. This table holds approximately 69,000 clones, nearly 90% found once. Germline trimming cut 4 bases from V and 6 bases from J; bases unmatched to any gene: 12. CDR1 is SQVTM and CDR2 is ANQGSEA in the germline V gene. The CDR3 is 14 amino acids. This TCR derives from an adult with an advanced solid tumor such as melanoma, head and neck, liver or kidney cancer. The genes are TRBV29-1 and TRBJ2-7; the match to TRBD2 covers 7 bases. The sample here was CD4+ or CD8+ T cells sorted from blood, taken in a trial of the OX40 agonist ivuxolimab. The CDR3 here is CSVGGRGDPGEQYF. CDR3 in DNA: TGCAGCGTTGGGGGACGGGGGGACCCTGGCGAGCAGTACTTC.